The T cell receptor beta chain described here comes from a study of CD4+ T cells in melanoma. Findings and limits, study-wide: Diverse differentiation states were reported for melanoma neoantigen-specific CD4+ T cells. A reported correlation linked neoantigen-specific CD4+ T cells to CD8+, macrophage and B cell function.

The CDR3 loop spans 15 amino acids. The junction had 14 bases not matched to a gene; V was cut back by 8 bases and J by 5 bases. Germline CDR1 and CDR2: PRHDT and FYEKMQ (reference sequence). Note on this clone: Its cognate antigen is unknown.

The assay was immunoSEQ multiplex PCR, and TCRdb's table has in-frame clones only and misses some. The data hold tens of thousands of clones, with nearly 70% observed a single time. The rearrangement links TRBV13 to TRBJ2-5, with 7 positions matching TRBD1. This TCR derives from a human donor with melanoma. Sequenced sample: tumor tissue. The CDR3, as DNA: TGTGCCAGCCAAAGGACAGGCGACCCCCGGGAGACCCAGTACTTC. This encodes CASQRTGDPRETQYF.